This passage covers 31 T cell receptor beta chains from one sample sequenced in a study of blood T cell repertoires in COVID-19. Sequencing was performed with immunoSEQ multiplex PCR; in TCRdb, only in-frame clones are kept and a portion is missing. The table shows over 150,000 clones, with 84% occurring only once. The sequenced material came from peripheral blood. Source of these receptors: a man between 18 and 29 years old with active or convalescent COVID-19.

J is TRBJ1-2 and V is TRBV12-3 or TRBV12-4; no clear D gene. CDR3 size: 13 residues. Trimming took 3 bases from V and 6 from J, leaving 11 bases between them. In DNA form, the CDR3 reads TGTGCCAGCAGTTTGGAGGAAACGGATGGCTACACCTTC. Translation gives CASSLEETDGYTF.

Written as DNA, the CDR3 is TGTGCCAGCAGTGAGGGGAGAGTTAGCTCCTACGAGCAGTACTTC. This codes for CASSEGRVSSYEQYF. The chain uses TRBV6-1 and TRBJ2-7; perhaps TRBD2 as D (5 bases). The V gene lost 3 bases and the J gene lost 0 bases, with 12 bases spanning the gap. This CDR3 has 15 amino acids. Germline V gives CDR1 MNHNS, CDR2 SASEGT.

The CDR3 DNA reads as TGTGCCAGCAGCTGGGACAGGTGGAACACTGAAGCTTTCTTT. Translated, it gives CASSWDRWNTEAFF. J is TRBJ1-1 and V is TRBV5-5; 8 nucleotides match TRBD1. Germline loops: CDR1 SGHKS, CDR2 YYEKEE (reference sequence). The CDR3 loop spans 14 amino acids. V lost 3 bases to trimming and J lost 1 base; unmatched junction nucleotides: 2.

The chain joins TRBV6-2 or TRBV6-3 to TRBJ1-5; D may be TRBD1 (5 bases). The CDR3 totals 15 residues. CDR1 MNHEY and CDR2 SVGEGT come from the germline V gene. V was pared by 5 bases and J by 2 bases, with 13 bases between. The CDR3 here is CASSGADKGNQPQHF. In DNA form, the CDR3 reads TGTGCCAGCAGTGGCGCGGACAAGGGCAATCAGCCCCAGCATTTT.

The J gene is TRBJ2-5, the V gene TRBV2; 7 bases map to TRBD1. The ends lost 8 bases at V and 1 base at J; junction bases unmatched: 10. Germline values: CDR1 SNHLY, CDR2 FYNNEI. The CDR3 covers 15 residues. Here the CDR3 DNA reads TGTGCCAGCCAATCGGGACAGCAAGTCCAAGAGACCCAGTACTTC. It translates to CASQSGQQVQETQYF.

V usage is TRBV19 and J usage is TRBJ2-4; possibly TRBD1 for D (6 bases). This CDR3 is 16 amino acids long. The germline V gene has CDR1 LNHDA and CDR2 SQIVND (reference sequence). Trimming stripped 3 bases from V and 8 bases from J, with 20 bases between. The CDR3 DNA reads as TGTGCCAGTAGTATGGGGGCTGAAGGATGGGCGGACATTCAGTACTTC. This translates into CASSMGAEGWADIQYF.

This clone showed up just once. This chain uses TRBV9 with TRBJ2-1, with TRBD1 matching 10 bases. CDR1 SGDLS and CDR2 YYNGEE come from the germline V gene. V shed 6 bases, J shed 8 bases, and the junction held 5 bases outside the gene matches. The CDR3 has 13 residues. The CDR3 protein is CASTQGQGDEQFF. CDR3 in DNA: TGTGCCAGCACCCAAGGACAGGGGGATGAGCAGTTCTTC.

The V gene is TRBV7-8, the J gene TRBJ1-5; D is undetermined. Germline values: CDR1 SGHVS, CDR2 FQNEAQ. Deletions cut 3 bases from V and 5 bases from J, with 14 bases between. This CDR3 spans 15 amino acids. CDR3 in amino acids: CASSFSRLRDQPQHF. CDR3 bases: TGTGCCAGCAGCTTTTCGCGCCTGAGGGATCAGCCCCAGCATTTT. Complete variable domain (other parts from reference TRBV7-8 and TRBJ1-5): GAGVSQSPRYKVAKRGQDVALRCDPISGHVSLFWYQQALGQGPEFLTYFQNEAQLDKSGLPSDRFFAERPEGSVSTLKIQRTQQEDSAVYLCASSFSRLRDQPQHFGDGTRLSIL.

The chain employs TRBV3-1 (or the pseudogene TRBV3-2) and TRBJ2-1; 10 bases align to TRBD2. Germline V CDR1 and CDR2: LGHDT, YNNKEL (reference sequence). This CDR3 comprises 16 residues. J gave up 4 bases and V 4 bases, and 7 bases lay outside the gene matches. The CDR3 DNA is TGTGCCAGCAGCCCTCGACTAGCGGGTCTTTACAATGAGCAGTTCTTC. The encoded protein is CASSPRLAGLYNEQFF.

The chain employs TRBV4-2 and TRBJ2-1, with D perhaps matching TRBD2 (6 bases). V lost 4 bases and J 7 bases, leaving 17 bases between the germline ends. The CDR3 has 15 amino acids. Looked up from germline, CDR1 is LGHNA and CDR2 is YNFKEQ. The CDR3 DNA follows: TGTGCCAGCAGCCCCACCGGAGGGGCCGATAATGAGCAGTTCTTC. This encodes CASSPTGGADNEQFF.

This clone was counted once. The chain combines TRBV11-2 with TRBJ2-3; D perhaps matches TRBD2 (5 bases). With 3 bases removed from V and 7 bases from J, the gap between germline ends came to 14 bases. The CDR3 length is 14 residues. The germline CDR1 and CDR2 sequences are SGHAT and FQNNGV. This chain's CDR3 is CASSFLLAGNTQYF. The CDR3 bases are TGTGCCAGCAGCTTTCTGCTAGCCGGCAATACGCAGTATTTT. The whole variable domain, remainder taken from reference TRBV11-2 and TRBJ2-3, is EAGVAQSPRYKIIEKRQSVAFWCNPISGHATLYWYQQILGQGPKLLIQFQNNGVVDDSQLPKDRFSAERLKGVDSTLKIQPAKLEDSAVYLCASSFLLAGNTQYFGPGTRLTVL.

The rearrangement joins TRBV4-3 to TRBJ2-3; D is ambiguous. The CDR3 is made up of 15 amino acids. Per the germline V gene, CDR1 is LGHNA and CDR2 is YSLEER. V was shortened by 1 base and J by 1 base, with 9 bases between the two germline ends. In nucleotides, the CDR3 is TGCGCCAGCAGCCAAGTGGCACGTGGCACAGATACGCAGTATTTT. It codes for CASSQVARGTDTQYF.

This clone was recorded only once. The V call is TRBV5-6, the J call TRBJ1-1; maybe TRBD1 (5 bases). Trimming took 4 bases from V and 6 from J, leaving 19 bases between them. Germline CDR1 is SGHDT and CDR2 is YYEEEE. The CDR3 is made up of 15 amino acids. This chain's CDR3 is CASSPGLFTTAEAFF. The CDR3, as DNA: TGTGCCAGCAGCCCAGGGCTTTTTACAACCGCTGAAGCTTTCTTT.

The chain combines TRBV14 with TRBJ1-3; D ambiguous. Trimming pared 4 bases from V and 0 bases from J, leaving 4 bases between. Germline V gene lookup returns CDR1 SGHDN and CDR2 FVKESK. This CDR3 comprises 13 residues. CDR3 DNA: TGTGCCAGCAGCCCCGTCTCTGGAAACACCATATATTTT. Its protein is CASSPVSGNTIYF.

The rearrangement uses TRBV6-5 and TRBJ1-6, with 7 bases lining up with TRBD1. The V segment lost 7 bases and the J segment 4 bases; nucleotides outside the gene matches: 7. The CDR3 spans 15 residues. In germline, CDR1 is MNHEY, CDR2 SVGAGI. CDR3 bases: TGTGCCAGCACCCCGACAGGGCGTTATAATTCACCCCTCCACTTT. Amino acids: CASTPTGRYNSPLHF.

This clone appeared a single time. Here the CDR3 DNA reads TGTGCCAGCAGCTTGGGGGACAGGGGGGCCTATGGCTACACCTTC. Translating it yields CASSLGDRGAYGYTF. The J gene is TRBJ1-2, the V gene TRBV5-6; 11 bases match TRBD1. The V gene end was trimmed by 0 bases and the J gene end by 4 bases; junction bases not matched to a gene: 2. This CDR3 region has 15 residues. Germline loops: CDR1 SGHDT, CDR2 YYEEEE.

This sequence joins TRBV19 and TRBJ2-1; TRBD2 aligns across 14 bases. Germline trimming cut 4 bases from V and 4 bases from J; bases unmatched to any gene: 3. Germline V gene lookup returns CDR1 LNHDA and CDR2 SQIVND (reference sequence). The CDR3 runs 16 residues. The CDR3 DNA follows: TGTGCCAGTAGTAAATGGACTAGCGGGGGGTACAATGAGCAGTTCTTC. This sequence encodes CASSKWTSGGYNEQFF.

The chain links TRBV19 to TRBJ1-5, with D maybe TRBD1 (5 bases). CDR3 length equals 17 residues. Germline V gives CDR1 LNHDA, CDR2 SQIVND (reference sequence). Trimming took 3 bases from V and 0 from J, leaving 15 bases between them. The chain's CDR3 is CASSILPDRISNQPQHF. The CDR3 DNA is TGTGCCAGTAGTATTCTCCCCGACAGAATTAGCAATCAGCCCCAGCATTTT.

The V gene is TRBV7-2, the J gene TRBJ2-1, with a possible D match to TRBD1 (5 bases). Germline V gene data show CDR1 as SGHTA and CDR2 as FQGNSA. CDR3 size: 12 residues. V lost 7 bases and J 4 bases, leaving 8 bases between the germline ends. The CDR3 nucleotides read TGTGCCAGCACCCCAGGGTACAATGAGCAGTTCTTC. This codes for CASTPGYNEQFF. The full variable domain, with the rest looked up from reference TRBV7-2 and TRBJ2-1, is GAGVSQSPSNKVTEKGKDVELRCDPISGHTALYWYRQSLGQGLEFLIYFQGNSAPDKSGLPSDRFSAERTGGSVSTLTIQRTQQEDSAVYLCASTPGYNEQFFGPGTRLTVL.

The J gene is TRBJ2-7, the V gene TRBV5-1, with TRBD2 identical over 12 bases. The CDR3 runs to 14 residues. Germline V gene sequence: CDR1 SGHRS, CDR2 YFSETQ. Trimming cost V 4 bases and J 3 bases; bases outside gene matches: 2. DNA of the CDR3: TGCGCCAGCAGCCCTAGCGGGGGGGTCTACGAGCAGTACTTC. Translated: CASSPSGGVYEQYF.

This clone was observed a handful of times. The same CDR3 is also encoded by other DNA sequences in this sample. The chain uses TRBV3-1 (or the pseudogene TRBV3-2) and TRBJ1-2; D unclear. This CDR3 comprises 12 residues. Deletions cut 1 base from V and 5 bases from J, with 5 bases between. The germline gives CDR1 LGHDT, CDR2 YNNKEL (reference sequence). This CDR3 is CASSQGQYGYTF. DNA for the CDR3: TGTGCCAGCAGCCAAGGTCAATATGGCTACACCTTC.

The CDR3 bases are TGTGCCTGCGCGCCGGTAGCTAGCGGGAGGAATACGCAGTATTTT. Protein: CACAPVASGRNTQYF. The chain has TRBV30 and TRBJ2-3; TRBD2 matches at 11 bases. Looked up from germline, CDR1 is GTSNPN and CDR2 is SVGIG (reference sequence). Trimming cost V 6 bases and J 7 bases; bases outside gene matches: 12. The length of the CDR3 is 15 residues.

This chain connects TRBV7-9 to TRBJ2-3; D call uncertain. CDR1 and CDR2 from the germline V gene are SEHNR and FQNEAQ (reference sequence). This CDR3 region has 15 residues. V lost 3 bases to trimming and J lost 2 bases, with 12 bases between them. CDR3 coding DNA: TGTGCCAGCAGCTTTTCGGTAGCCTACACAGATACGCAGTATTTT. Protein product: CASSFSVAYTDTQYF.

The chain links TRBV28 to TRBJ1-5; TRBD1 agrees at 8 bases. Germline CDR1 is MDHEN and CDR2 is SYDVKM. The CDR3 loop spans 14 amino acids. After removal of 5 bases from V and 3 bases from J, the junction contained 3 bases not matched to a gene. CDR3 nucleotides: TGTGCCAGCAGTCGACAGGGGACCAATCAGCCCCAGCATTTT. Encoded protein: CASSRQGTNQPQHF.

The table lists this clone with a few counts. The V and J genes are TRBV11-1 and TRBJ2-7; 8 bases agree with TRBD1. This CDR3 contains 14 residues. V lost 5 bases and J lost 6; bases outside the gene matches: 9. Per germline, CDR1 SGHAT and CDR2 FQDESV (reference sequence). CDR3 in DNA: TGTGCCAGCAGCCCGACAGGGGAAATTGGCGAGCAGTACTTC. Its translation is CASSPTGEIGEQYF.

V gene TRBV18 combines with J gene TRBJ1-5; no clear D gene. Trimming left V 1 base short and J 0 bases short, with 7 bases between. The germline V gene encodes CDR1 KGHSH and CDR2 LQKENI. The CDR3 has 15 residues. CDR3 region: CASSPLPLSNQPQHF. The CDR3 region has the DNA TGTGCCAGCTCACCACTCCCACTTAGCAATCAGCCCCAGCATTTT.

V usage is TRBV18 and J usage is TRBJ1-4, with TRBD1 identical over 9 bases. Unmatched junction bases numbered 5, after V lost 3 bases and J lost 15 bases. Looked up from germline, CDR1 is KGHSH and CDR2 is LQKENI. This CDR3 spans 12 amino acids. CDR3 sequence: CASSPGTGILFF. As DNA, the CDR3 is TGTGCCAGCTCACCCGGGACAGGGATTTTGTTTTTT.

CDR3 sequence: CASSPSSRLPYEQYF. In DNA, the CDR3 is TGCGCCAGCAGCCCCTCGTCGCGACTCCCCTACGAGCAGTACTTC. This chain connects TRBV4-1 to TRBJ2-7; D is undetermined. Germline CDR1 is MGHRA and CDR2 is YSYEKL. With 4 bases removed from V and 2 bases from J, the gap between germline ends came to 15 bases. This CDR3 has 15 residues.

In this sample, this clone turned up once. The DNA of the CDR3 is TGTGCCAGCAGCTCACAGGGTTCGCAGAGCTACAATGAGCAGTTCTTC. Encoded protein: CASSSQGSQSYNEQFF. V is TRBV11-2 and J is TRBJ2-1, with D possibly TRBD1 on 6 matching bases. The length of the CDR3 is 16 residues. V was shortened by 4 bases and J by 3 bases, with 16 bases between the two germline ends. Per germline, CDR1 SGHAT and CDR2 FQNNGV.

The V call is TRBV11-2, the J call TRBJ1-2; maybe TRBD1 (5 bases). This CDR3 region has 14 residues. The V gene's germline CDR1 is SGHAT and CDR2 FQNNGV. Trimming removed 1 base at V and 4 bases at J, with 10 bases between. The CDR3 DNA reads TGTGCCAGCAGCTTAGTCCAGGGATCCTATGGCTACACCTTC. Residues: CASSLVQGSYGYTF.

The V gene is TRBV18, the J gene TRBJ1-1; 7 bases align to TRBD1. V shed 2 bases, J shed 8 bases, and the junction held 11 bases outside the gene matches. This CDR3 is 15 amino acids long. Germline V gene sequence: CDR1 KGHSH, CDR2 LQKENI. DNA for the CDR3: TGTGCCAGCTCACCAACACCCGCGGGACAGTTAGAAGCTTTCTTT. It translates to CASSPTPAGQLEAFF.